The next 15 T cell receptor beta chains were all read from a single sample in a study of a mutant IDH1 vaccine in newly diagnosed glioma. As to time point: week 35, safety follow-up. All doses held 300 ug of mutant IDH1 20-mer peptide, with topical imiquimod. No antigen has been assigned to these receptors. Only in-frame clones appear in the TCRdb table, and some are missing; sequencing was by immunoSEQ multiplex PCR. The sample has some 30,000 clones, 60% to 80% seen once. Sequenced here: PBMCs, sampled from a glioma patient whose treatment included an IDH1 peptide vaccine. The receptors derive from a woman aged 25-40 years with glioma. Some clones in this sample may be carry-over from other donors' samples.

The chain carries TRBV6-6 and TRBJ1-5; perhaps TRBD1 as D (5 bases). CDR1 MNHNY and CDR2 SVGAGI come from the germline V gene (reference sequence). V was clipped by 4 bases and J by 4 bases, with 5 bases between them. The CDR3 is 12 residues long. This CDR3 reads CASSSGNQPQHF. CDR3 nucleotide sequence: TGTGCCAGCAGTTCAGGGAATCAGCCCCAGCATTTT.

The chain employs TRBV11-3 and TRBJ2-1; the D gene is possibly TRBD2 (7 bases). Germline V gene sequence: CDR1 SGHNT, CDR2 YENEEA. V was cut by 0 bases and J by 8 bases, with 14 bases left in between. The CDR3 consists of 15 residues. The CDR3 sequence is CASSLEGGQGYEQFF. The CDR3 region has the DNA TGTGCCAGCAGCTTAGAGGGGGGGCAGGGCTATGAGCAGTTCTTC.

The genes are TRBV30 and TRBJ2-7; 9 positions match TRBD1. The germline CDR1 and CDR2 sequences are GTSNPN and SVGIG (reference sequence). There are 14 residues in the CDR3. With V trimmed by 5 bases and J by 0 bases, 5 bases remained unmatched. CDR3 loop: CAWRRTGVSYEQYF. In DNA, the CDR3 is TGTGCCTGGCGCAGGACAGGGGTCTCCTACGAGCAGTACTTC.

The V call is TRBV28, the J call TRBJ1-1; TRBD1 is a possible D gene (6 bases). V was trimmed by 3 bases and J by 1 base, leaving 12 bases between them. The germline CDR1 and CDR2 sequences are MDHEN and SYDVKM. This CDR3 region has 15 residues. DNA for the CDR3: TGTGCCAGCAGTTTGGGGGGGCGCAGGAACACTGAAGCTTTCTTT. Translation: CASSLGGRRNTEAFF.

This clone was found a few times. For the CDR3, the DNA is TGTGCCAGCAGTGAACAGGGGACTAGGCAGTACTTC. Encoded protein: CASSEQGTRQYF. The chain combines TRBV6-5 with TRBJ2-7, with D perhaps TRBD2 (8 bases). CDR3 length: 12 residues. The germline V gene has CDR1 MNHEY and CDR2 SVGAGI. Trimming shortened V by 5 bases and J by 9 bases, and 14 bases separated the two germline ends.

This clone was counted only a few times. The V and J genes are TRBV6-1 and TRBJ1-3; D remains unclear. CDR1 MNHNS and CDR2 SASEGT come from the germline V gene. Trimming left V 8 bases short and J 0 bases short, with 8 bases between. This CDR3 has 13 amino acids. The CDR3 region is CASDSLSGNTIYF. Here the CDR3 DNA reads TGTGCCAGCGACTCTCTCTCTGGAAACACCATATATTTT.

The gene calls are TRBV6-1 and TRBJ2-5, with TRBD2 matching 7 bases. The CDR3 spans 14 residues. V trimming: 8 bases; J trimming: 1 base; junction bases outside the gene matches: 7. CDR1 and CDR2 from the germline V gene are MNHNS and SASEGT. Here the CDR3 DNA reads TGTGCCAGCGGTCTAGCGGAGATCCAAGAGACCCAGTACTTC. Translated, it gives CASGLAEIQETQYF.

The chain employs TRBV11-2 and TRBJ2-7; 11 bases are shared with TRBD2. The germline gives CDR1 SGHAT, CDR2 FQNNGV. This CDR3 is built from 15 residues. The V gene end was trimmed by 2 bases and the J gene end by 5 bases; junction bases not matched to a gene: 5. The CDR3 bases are TGTGCCAGCAGCTTAATAGCGGGAGGGGGGGACGAGCAGTACTTC. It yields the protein CASSLIAGGGDEQYF.

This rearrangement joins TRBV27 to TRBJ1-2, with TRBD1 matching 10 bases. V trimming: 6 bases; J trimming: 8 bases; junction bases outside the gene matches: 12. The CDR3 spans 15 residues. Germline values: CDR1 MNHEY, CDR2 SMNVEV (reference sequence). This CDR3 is CASSRRGQGTSGYTF. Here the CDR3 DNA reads TGTGCCAGCAGCCGCCGGGGACAGGGGACATCGGGCTACACCTTC.

The CDR3 sequence is CAISESGPKGYGYTF. The CDR3, as DNA: TGTGCCATCAGTGAGTCAGGCCCGAAGGGCTATGGCTACACCTTC. V gene TRBV10-3 combines with J gene TRBJ1-2; D unresolved. The CDR3 loop spans 15 amino acids. Germline V gene lookup returns CDR1 ENHRY and CDR2 SYGVKD. V shed 0 bases and J shed 4 bases, with 12 bases lying between them.

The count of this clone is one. CDR3 DNA sequence: TGTGCCAGCAGTGAGAAGGCGGGAGGAGGAAATGAGCAGTTCTTC. Protein sequence: CASSEKAGGGNEQFF. The J gene is TRBJ2-1, the V gene TRBV2; 8 nucleotides align to TRBD2. This CDR3 region has 15 residues. J lost 7 bases, V lost 3 bases, and 8 bases had no gene match. Germline V gives CDR1 SNHLY, CDR2 FYNNEI.

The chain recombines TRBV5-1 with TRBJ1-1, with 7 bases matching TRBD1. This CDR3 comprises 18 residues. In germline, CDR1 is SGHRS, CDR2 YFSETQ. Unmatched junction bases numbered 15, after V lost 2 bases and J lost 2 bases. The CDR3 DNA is TGCGCCAGCAGCTTCGGAGGGGGCGGAGGGCGGCCAAACACTGAAGCTTTCTTT. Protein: CASSFGGGGGRPNTEAFF.

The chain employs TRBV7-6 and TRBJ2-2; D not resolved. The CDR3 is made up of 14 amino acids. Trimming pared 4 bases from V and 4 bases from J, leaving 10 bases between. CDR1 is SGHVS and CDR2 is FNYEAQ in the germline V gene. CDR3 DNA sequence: TGTGCCAGCAGCTCCCTTGGCGGCACCGGGGAGCTGTTTTTT. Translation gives CASSSLGGTGELFF.

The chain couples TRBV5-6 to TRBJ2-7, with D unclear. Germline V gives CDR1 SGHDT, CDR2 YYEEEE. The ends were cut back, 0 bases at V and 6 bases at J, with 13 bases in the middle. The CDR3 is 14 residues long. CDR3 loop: CASSLGVGRAEQYF. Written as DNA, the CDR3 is TGTGCCAGCAGCTTGGGGGTAGGTCGCGCCGAGCAGTACTTC.

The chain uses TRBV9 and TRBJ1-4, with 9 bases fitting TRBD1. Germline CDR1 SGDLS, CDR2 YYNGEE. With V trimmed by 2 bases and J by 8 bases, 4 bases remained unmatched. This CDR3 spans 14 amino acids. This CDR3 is CASSVGTGWEKLFF. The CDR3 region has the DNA TGTGCCAGCAGCGTCGGGACAGGGTGGGAAAAACTGTTTTTT. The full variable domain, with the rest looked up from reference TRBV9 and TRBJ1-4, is DSGVTQTPKHLITATGQRVTLRCSPRSGDLSVYWYQQSLDQGLQFLIQYYNGEERAKGNILERFSAQQFPDLHSELNLSSLELGDSALYFCASSVGTGWEKLFFGSGTQLSVL.